Presented here are 31 T cell receptor beta chains from one specimen sequenced in a study of blood T cell repertoires in COVID-19. Produced via immunoSEQ multiplex PCR; TCRdb's table is partial and in-frame only. The sample consists of 110,000 to 150,000 clones, 80% to 85% of them appearing once. The sequenced sample was peripheral blood. These receptors all stem from a woman aged 80 or over with acute or convalescent COVID-19.

This sequence joins TRBV6-6 and TRBJ2-1; TRBD2 matches at 14 bases. V lost 4 bases and J lost 9; bases outside the gene matches: 8. CDR1 is MNHNY, CDR2 SVGAGI, per germline (reference sequence). The CDR3 length is 16 residues. CDR3 in amino acids: CASSSTTSGRVGEQFF. CDR3 DNA sequence: TGTGCCAGCAGTTCGACGACTAGCGGGAGGGTTGGTGAGCAGTTCTTC.

The DNA for the CDR3 is TGCGCCAGCAGCCACCAAACAGGGGCCTATCAGCCCCAGCATTTT. Its protein product is CASSHQTGAYQPQHF. The V gene is TRBV4-1, the J gene TRBJ1-5; the match to TRBD1 covers 7 bases. From germline, CDR1 is MGHRA and CDR2 YSYEKL. The CDR3 contains 15 residues. The trim removed 3 bases at V and 5 bases at J, leaving 7 bases unmatched.

The chain links TRBV5-1 to TRBJ1-4; D possibly corresponds to TRBD1 (6 bases). Germline CDR1 reads SGHRS; CDR2 reads YFSETQ. The CDR3 contains 15 residues. Trimming took off 3 bases at V and 6 bases at J, with 15 bases between the two ends. The CDR3 sequence is CASSSQRGGDEKLFF. The CDR3 nucleotides are TGCGCCAGCAGCTCTCAGAGGGGGGGAGATGAAAAACTGTTTTTT.

The chain uses TRBV30 and TRBJ2-7; 8 bases agree with TRBD2. V gave up 5 bases and J gave up 5 bases; unmatched junction bases: 8. Germline-derived CDR1 and CDR2 are GTSNPN and SVGIG (reference sequence). The CDR3 consists of 13 residues. DNA of the CDR3: TGTGCCTGGTCCCGCGGGGGGAGGGACGAGCAGTACTTC. Protein product: CAWSRGGRDEQYF.

The genes are TRBV4-2 and TRBJ2-1; the match to TRBD1 covers 7 bases. The CDR3 loop spans 17 amino acids. The trim removed 0 bases at V and 8 bases at J, leaving 13 bases unmatched. CDR1 and CDR2 from the germline V gene are LGHNA and YNFKEQ. The CDR3 DNA reads TGTGCCAGCAGCCAAGAAGATGGCCAGGGGGAGTACTATGAGCAGTTCTTC. Protein: CASSQEDGQGEYYEQFF.

The V and J genes are TRBV2 and TRBJ1-5, with TRBD1 matching over 7 bases. Germline CDR1 is SNHLY and CDR2 is FYNNEI. J lost 1 base, V lost 8 bases, and 2 bases had no gene match. The CDR3 runs to 13 residues. The chain's CDR3 is CASRGQSNQPQHF. CDR3 DNA: TGTGCCAGCCGGGGACAGAGCAATCAGCCCCAGCATTTT.

The chain recombines TRBV13 with TRBJ2-1; no firm D call. Between the trimmed V and J ends, which lost 4 bases and 0 bases, there was a span of 7 bases. Germline CDR1 PRHDT, CDR2 FYEKMQ (reference sequence). The length of the CDR3 is 14 residues. The CDR3 nucleotides read TGTGCCAGCAGCTCCGATAGCTCCTACAATGAGCAGTTCTTC. This translates into CASSSDSSYNEQFF.

This clone has only one observation. The chain links TRBV5-1 to TRBJ2-2, with D unresolved. The CDR3 is made up of 14 amino acids. Trimming cost V 7 bases and J 1 base, with 11 bases left between them. The germline V gene has CDR1 SGHRS and CDR2 YFSETQ. CDR3 DNA: TGCGCCAGCGCGATCTTCCTGAACACCGGGGAGCTGTTTTTT. Its translation: CASAIFLNTGELFF. The whole variable domain, remainder taken from reference TRBV5-1 and TRBJ2-2, is KAGVTQTPRYLIKTRGQQVTLSCSPISGHRSVSWYQQTPGQGLQFLFEYFSETQRNKGNFPGRFSGRQFSNSRSEMNVSTLELGDSALYLCASAIFLNTGELFFGEGSRLTVL.

The chain couples TRBV4-2 to TRBJ1-1; D ambiguous. CDR1 and CDR2 (germline): LGHNA, YNFKEQ. Trimming left V 4 bases short and J 1 base short, with 13 bases between. CDR3 size: 15 residues. This CDR3 is CASSPWRSGNTEAFF. For the CDR3, the DNA is TGTGCCAGCAGCCCCTGGAGGAGCGGGAACACTGAAGCTTTCTTT.

The chain employs TRBV28 and TRBJ2-2; a weak D match, TRBD1 (5 bases). Trimming took off 5 bases at V and 5 bases at J, with 12 bases between the two ends. The CDR3 runs to 14 residues. Germline-derived CDR1 and CDR2 are MDHEN and SYDVKM. The CDR3 is CASSRPSGTGELFF. For the CDR3, the DNA is TGTGCCAGCAGTCGACCCTCAGGGACCGGGGAGCTGTTTTTT.

The chain couples TRBV11-2 to TRBJ2-1; D unclear. Germline CDR1 and CDR2: SGHAT and FQNNGV. Trimming pared 0 bases from V and 9 bases from J, leaving 9 bases between. CDR3 length: 13 residues. The CDR3, as DNA: TGTGCCAGCAGCTTAGATTATTCGTCTGAGCAGTTCTTC. This codes for CASSLDYSSEQFF. The entire variable domain, with the rest obtained from reference TRBV11-2 and TRBJ2-1, is as follows: EAGVAQSPRYKIIEKRQSVAFWCNPISGHATLYWYQQILGQGPKLLIQFQNNGVVDDSQLPKDRFSAERLKGVDSTLKIQPAKLEDSAVYLCASSLDYSSEQFFGPGTRLTVL.

V gene TRBV6-5 combines with J gene TRBJ1-3; 9 nucleotides match TRBD1. Trimming cost V 10 bases and J 8 bases; bases outside gene matches: 6. Germline V gene sequence: CDR1 MNHEY, CDR2 SVGAGI. This CDR3 comprises 12 residues. CDR3 nucleotide sequence: TGTGCCACCGGACAGGGGACTTACACCATATATTTT. Protein sequence: CATGQGTYTIYF.

V usage is TRBV18 and J usage is TRBJ2-3, with 7 bases fitting TRBD1. The CDR3 contains 14 residues. Germline CDR1 is KGHSH and CDR2 is LQKENI. The V and J ends lost 2 bases and 1 base, in that order; junction bases with no gene match: 0. CDR3 coding DNA: TGTGCCAGCTCACCAGGGACAGGCACAGATACGCAGTATTTT. This encodes CASSPGTGTDTQYF.

This chain links TRBV19 with TRBJ1-2; D ambiguous. Germline V CDR1 and CDR2: LNHDA, SQIVND (reference sequence). The CDR3 length is 14 residues. Trimming took 1 base from V and 4 from J, leaving 10 bases between them. In DNA form, the CDR3 reads TGTGCCAGTAGTATAGGAGGGCCGACCTATGGCTACACCTTC. It encodes CASSIGGPTYGYTF. Drawing the rest from reference TRBV19 and TRBJ1-2, the complete variable domain is DGGITQSPKYLFRKEGQNVTLSCEQNLNHDAMYWYRQDPGQGLRLIYYSQIVNDFQKGDIAEGYSVSREKKESFPLTVTSAQKNPTAFYLCASSIGGPTYGYTFGSGTRLTVV.

This clone was detected a few times. In DNA, the CDR3 is TGTGCCAGCAGAGAAGGCGGCAGGGCCTATGGCTACACCTTC. Translation gives CASREGGRAYGYTF. The rearrangement joins TRBV28 to TRBJ1-2, with D perhaps TRBD1 (5 bases). The CDR3 consists of 14 residues. Trimming pared 6 bases from V and 4 bases from J, leaving 15 bases between. Germline CDR1 is MDHEN and CDR2 is SYDVKM.

As for this clone: Other nucleotide sequences from this sample produce the same CDR3. The J gene is TRBJ1-1, the V gene TRBV10-2; D is possibly TRBD1 (5 bases). The ends were cut back, 2 bases at V and 2 bases at J, with 9 bases in the middle. Germline CDR1 WSHSY, CDR2 SAAADI. The CDR3 loop spans 14 amino acids. CDR3 coding DNA: TGCGCCAGCAGTGAGAGGGGTAGAAACACTGAAGCTTTCTTT. Translation: CASSERGRNTEAFF.

The sample holds a few counts of this clone. V and J are TRBV27 and TRBJ2-7; D perhaps matches TRBD1 (6 bases). The V gene lost 8 bases and the J gene lost 2 bases, with 22 bases spanning the gap. The length of the CDR3 is 16 residues. Germline lookup yields CDR1 MNHEY and CDR2 SMNVEV (reference sequence). The CDR3 loop reads CASLFRIRDTAYEQYF. The CDR3 DNA is TGTGCCAGCCTTTTCCGCATACGGGACACCGCCTACGAGCAGTACTTC.

The CDR3 DNA sequence: TGTGCCACCGAGACAGGGGTAAACACCGGGGAGCTGTTTTTT. It yields the protein CATETGVNTGELFF. V gene TRBV28 combines with J gene TRBJ2-2; 8 bases align to TRBD1. Trimming took 10 bases from V and 2 from J; bases not matched to a gene: 6. The length of the CDR3 is 14 residues. Germline V gene data show CDR1 as MDHEN and CDR2 as SYDVKM.

The chain carries TRBV24-1 and TRBJ2-2; 12 nucleotides match TRBD2. CDR3 size: 15 residues. CDR1 KGHDR and CDR2 SFDVKD come from the germline V gene. The V segment lost 6 bases and the J segment 7 bases; nucleotides outside the gene matches: 5. CDR3 protein: CATSTSGRIIGELFF. DNA of the CDR3: TGTGCCACCAGTACTAGCGGGAGGATTATCGGGGAGCTGTTTTTT.

The V gene is TRBV7-9, the J gene TRBJ1-3, with D uncertain. V lost 7 bases to trimming and J lost 2 bases, with 6 bases between them. The CDR3 contains 12 residues. CDR1 and CDR2 (germline): SEHNR, FQNEAQ (reference sequence). The CDR3 DNA reads as TGTGCCAGCACCTCGGCTGGAAACACCATATATTTT. Translation gives CASTSAGNTIYF.

This chain links TRBV5-1 with TRBJ2-3; D is uncertain. The CDR3 loop spans 12 amino acids. CDR1 is SGHRS, CDR2 YFSETQ, per germline. The germline V and J ends were trimmed by 1 base and 2 bases, with 2 bases remaining between them. The CDR3 DNA reads TGCGCCAGCAGCTTGTACACAGATACGCAGTATTTT. This sequence encodes CASSLYTDTQYF.

This chain links TRBV24-1 with TRBJ2-1; a possible D gene is TRBD2 (6 bases). Germline V gene lookup returns CDR1 KGHDR and CDR2 SFDVKD. There are 15 residues in the CDR3. The V gene lost 2 bases and the J gene lost 8 bases, with 15 bases spanning the gap. The CDR3 DNA reads TGTGCCACCAGTGATTGGGGGGAAGCAGGCGATGAGCAGTTCTTC. Translating it yields CATSDWGEAGDEQFF.

This chain links TRBV20-1 with TRBJ2-2; maybe TRBD1 (6 bases). Per the germline V gene, CDR1 is DFQATT and CDR2 is SNEGSKA (reference sequence). The CDR3 loop spans 13 amino acids. V was pared by 3 bases and J by 5 bases, with 10 bases between. The CDR3 spells CSASGQPTGELFF. The CDR3 DNA follows: TGCAGTGCTAGTGGACAGCCTACCGGGGAGCTGTTTTTT.

The rearrangement links TRBV25-1 to TRBJ1-3; 7 bases are shared with TRBD1. The trim removed 5 bases at V and 6 bases at J, leaving 4 bases unmatched. CDR1 and CDR2 (germline): MGHDK, SYGVNS. The CDR3 runs 13 residues. This chain's CDR3 is CASSSRGANTIYF. Written as DNA, the CDR3 is TGTGCCAGCAGTTCCAGGGGGGCAAACACCATATATTTT.

The V gene is TRBV5-1, the J gene TRBJ1-2, with TRBD1 as a possible D gene (6 bases). The CDR3 consists of 12 residues. The V and J ends lost 2 bases and 8 bases respectively, with 10 bases between them. The germline gives CDR1 SGHRS, CDR2 YFSETQ. The chain's CDR3 is CASSFKGDGYTF. DNA of the CDR3: TGCGCCAGCAGCTTCAAGGGGGACGGCTACACCTTC.

This chain joins TRBV15 and TRBJ2-1; TRBD1 matches at 9 bases. Trimming at V came to 1 base and at J to 6 bases, leaving 7 bases not matched to a gene. Germline V gives CDR1 LNHNV, CDR2 YYDKDF (reference sequence). The CDR3 runs 16 residues. The CDR3 loop is CATSRAGTGQGNEQFF. In nucleotides, the CDR3 is TGTGCCACCAGCAGAGCCGGGACAGGGCAAGGCAATGAGCAGTTCTTC. Drawing the rest from reference TRBV15 and TRBJ2-1, the complete variable domain is DAMVIQNPRYQVTQFGKPVTLSCSQTLNHNVMYWYQQKSSQAPKLLFHYYDKDFNNEADTPDNFQSRRPNTSFCFLDIRSPGLGDTAMYLCATSRAGTGQGNEQFFGPGTRLTVL.

This clone appeared a single time. The chain couples TRBV12-3 or TRBV12-4 to TRBJ1-2; D call uncertain. The CDR3 has 13 residues. V was cut by 6 bases and J by 1 base, with 9 bases left in between. CDR3 residues: CASSDYGNYGYTF. The CDR3 DNA sequence: TGTGCCAGCAGCGACTATGGTAACTATGGCTACACCTTC.

This clone was detected a few times. The chain couples TRBV27 to TRBJ1-3; D uncertain. Germline V CDR1 and CDR2: MNHEY, SMNVEV (reference sequence). V dropped 5 bases and J dropped 4 bases, with 12 bases sitting between them. The CDR3 contains 14 residues. The CDR3 sequence is CASSTAGWGNTIYF. CDR3 nucleotides: TGTGCCAGCAGTACGGCAGGCTGGGGAAACACCATATATTTT.

This clone came up a few times. This sequence joins TRBV30 and TRBJ2-5; 8 bases are shared with TRBD2. After removal of 0 bases from V and 5 bases from J, the junction contained 2 bases not matched to a gene. This CDR3 contains 13 residues. The germline V gene has CDR1 GTSNPN and CDR2 SVGIG (reference sequence). CDR3: CAWSVIAGETQYF. The CDR3 DNA reads as TGTGCCTGGAGTGTAATAGCGGGGGAGACCCAGTACTTC.

A single count supports this clone. This chain connects TRBV6-2 or TRBV6-3 to TRBJ2-5, with D perhaps TRBD2 (5 bases). This CDR3 contains 15 residues. Trimming shortened V by 2 bases and J by 4 bases, and 14 bases separated the two germline ends. Germline-derived CDR1 and CDR2 are MNHEY and SVGEGT. The CDR3 here is CASSYPRAGRETQYF. CDR3 DNA: TGTGCCAGCAGTTACCCCCGGGCGGGTAGAGAGACCCAGTACTTC.

This sequence joins TRBV4-1 and TRBJ2-1; no clear D. V lost 1 base and J lost 3, with 13 bases in between. CDR1 and CDR2 (germline): MGHRA, YSYEKL. The CDR3 spans 16 residues. For the CDR3, the DNA is TGCGCCAGCAGCCAAGGTGACTCGCTATTCTACAATGAGCAGTTCTTC. Translating it yields CASSQGDSLFYNEQFF.